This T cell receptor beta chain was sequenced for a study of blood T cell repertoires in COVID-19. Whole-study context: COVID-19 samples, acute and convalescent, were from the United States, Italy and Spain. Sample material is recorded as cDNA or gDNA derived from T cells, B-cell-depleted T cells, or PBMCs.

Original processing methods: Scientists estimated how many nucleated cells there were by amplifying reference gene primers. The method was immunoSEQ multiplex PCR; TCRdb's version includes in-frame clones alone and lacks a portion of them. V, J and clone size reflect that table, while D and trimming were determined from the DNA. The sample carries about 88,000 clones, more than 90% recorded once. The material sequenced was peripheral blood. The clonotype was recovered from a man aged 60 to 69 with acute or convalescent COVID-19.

The CDR3 region is CATSDAGTHAYEQYF. For the CDR3, the DNA is TGTGCCACCAGTGATGCCGGGACTCATGCCTACGAGCAGTACTTC. The rearrangement uses TRBV24-1 and TRBJ2-7; D is perhaps TRBD2 (6 bases). V was shortened by 3 bases and J by 2 bases, with 13 bases between the two germline ends. The length of the CDR3 is 15 residues. The germline CDR1 and CDR2 sequences are KGHDR and SFDVKD.